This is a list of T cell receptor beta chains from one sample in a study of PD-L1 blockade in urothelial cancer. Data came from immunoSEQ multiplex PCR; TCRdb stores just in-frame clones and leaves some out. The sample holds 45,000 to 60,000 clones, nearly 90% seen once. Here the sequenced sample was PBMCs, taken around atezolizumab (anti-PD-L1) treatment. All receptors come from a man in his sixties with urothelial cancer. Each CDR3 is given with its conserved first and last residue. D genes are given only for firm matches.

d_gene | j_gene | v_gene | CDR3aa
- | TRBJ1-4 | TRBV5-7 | CASSLARTGTNEKLFF
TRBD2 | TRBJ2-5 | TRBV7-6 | CASSWGLAGGQETQYF
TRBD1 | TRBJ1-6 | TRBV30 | CAWQDRGDSPLHF
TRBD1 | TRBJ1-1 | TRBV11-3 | CASSSSGQGAGAFF
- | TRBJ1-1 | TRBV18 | CASSPRALLGSDTEAFF
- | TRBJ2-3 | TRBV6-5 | CASSYSGGGRLTDF
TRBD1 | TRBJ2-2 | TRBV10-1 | CASSDGRGRGGTGELFF
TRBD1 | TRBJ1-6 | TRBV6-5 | CASSYSRRQGKPLHF
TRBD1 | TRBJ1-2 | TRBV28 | CASSRRFRDRVYGYTF
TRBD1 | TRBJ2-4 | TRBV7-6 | CASSSSQGEGGIQYF
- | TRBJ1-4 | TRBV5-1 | CASSGQPATNEKLFF
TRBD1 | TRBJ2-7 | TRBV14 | CASSYRGPVEQYF
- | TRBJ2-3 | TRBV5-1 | CATNPGTSTDTQYF
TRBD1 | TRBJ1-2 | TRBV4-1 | CASSQEGTGVGGYTF
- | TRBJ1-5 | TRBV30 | CAWTPGTADQPQHF
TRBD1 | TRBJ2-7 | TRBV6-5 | CASSGDRSSYEQYF
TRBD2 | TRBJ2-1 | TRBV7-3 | CASSLKRGDNEQFF
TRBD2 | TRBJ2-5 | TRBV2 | CASSEASGAQETQYF
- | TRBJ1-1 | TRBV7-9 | CASSLGHRDIETEAFF
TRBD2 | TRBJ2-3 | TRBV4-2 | CASSQASGGNTDTQYF
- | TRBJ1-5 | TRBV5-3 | CARSALDRGQPQHF
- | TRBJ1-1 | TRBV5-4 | CASRGERGQNTEAFF
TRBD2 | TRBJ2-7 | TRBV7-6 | CASSLSLAGGAYEQYF
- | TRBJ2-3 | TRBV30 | CAWSVPGSTQYF
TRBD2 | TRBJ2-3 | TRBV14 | CASSQPSLAGGPDTQYF
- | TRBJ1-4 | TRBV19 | CASSWQASNEKLFF
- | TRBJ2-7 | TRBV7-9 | CASSTRGRQGYDEQYF
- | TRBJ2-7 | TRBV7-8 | CASSLIEISPEQYF
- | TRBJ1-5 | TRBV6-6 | CASLSGWIGQPQHF
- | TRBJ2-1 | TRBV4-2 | CASSQEGSAAYNEQFF
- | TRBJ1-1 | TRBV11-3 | CASSPRTYGTEAFF
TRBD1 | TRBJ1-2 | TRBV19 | CASSIDLDVTLTGRGDGYTF
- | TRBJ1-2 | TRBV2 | CASSEKGLYYGYTF
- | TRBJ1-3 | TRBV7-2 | CASSLVATGSSGNTIYF
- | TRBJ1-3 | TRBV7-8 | CASSPQGNTIYF
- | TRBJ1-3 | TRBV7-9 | CASSLLNTANSGNTIYF
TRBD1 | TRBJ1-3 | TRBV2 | CATGTDGNTIYF
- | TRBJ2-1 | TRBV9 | CASSVGQGRYNEQFF
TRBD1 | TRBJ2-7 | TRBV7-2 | CASSLVGFRTGGSYEQYF
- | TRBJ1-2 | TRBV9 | CASSLSGAGYGYTF
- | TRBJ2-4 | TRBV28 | CASSSLGPQNIQYF
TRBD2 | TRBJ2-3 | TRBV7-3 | CASSLSSGVSDTQYF
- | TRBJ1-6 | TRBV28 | CASRLPGIGSYNSPLHF
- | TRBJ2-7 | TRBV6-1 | CASRMTVPYEQYF
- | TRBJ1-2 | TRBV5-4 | CAIGGVASGSYGYTF
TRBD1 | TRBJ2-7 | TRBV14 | CASSHRQGLYEQYF
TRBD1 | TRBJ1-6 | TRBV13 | CASSGGQGLYNSPLHF
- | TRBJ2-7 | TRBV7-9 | CASSTYRAEQYF
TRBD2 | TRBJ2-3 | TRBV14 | CASSRGLAGRTDTQYF
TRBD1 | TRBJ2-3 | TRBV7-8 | CASSYDLFGTGGADTQYF
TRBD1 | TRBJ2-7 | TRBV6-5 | CASSYPGTGTYEQYF
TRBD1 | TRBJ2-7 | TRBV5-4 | CASSLGQGAGYYEQYF
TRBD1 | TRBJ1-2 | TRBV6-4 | CASSQTGSPNYGYTF